This entry features one T cell receptor (beta chain) sequence. The data are from a study of blood T cell repertoires in COVID-19. The overall study: The United States, Italy and Spain were the sources of the acute and convalescent COVID-19 samples.

In the study's own analysis: Nucleated cell counts were estimated from reference gene primer amplification. Profiling relied on immunoSEQ multiplex PCR, and the TCRdb table lists in-frame clones only, not all of them. V, J and clone size derive from that table, while D and trimming were established from the DNA sequence. The sample includes about 240,000 clones, approximately 80% of them seen just once. V shed 1 base and J shed 7 bases, with 13 bases lying between them. Germline V gives CDR1 LNHDA, CDR2 SQIVND (reference sequence). This CDR3 has 14 amino acids. The TCR originated in a woman over 75 with acute or convalescent COVID-19. The chain uses TRBV19 and TRBJ1-2, with D unresolved. Sequenced input: peripheral blood. The CDR3 sequence: CASSIVAARVGYTF. CDR3 sequence (DNA): TGTGCCAGTAGTATAGTGGCGGCCCGGGTTGGCTACACCTTC.